The 20 T cell receptor beta chains reported below all come from one sample, sequenced in a study of cytomegalovirus exposure and HLA in healthy donors. In the PCR, 60 Vbeta and 13 Jbeta primers were used. Sequenced by immunoSEQ multiplex PCR; TCRdb stores in-frame clones only, minus some. The sample has about 140,000 clones; about 80% are singletons. The sequenced sample was PBMCs. Every receptor here comes from a male donor in good health and CMV-seronegative.

The rearrangement uses TRBV30 and TRBJ1-5; no definite D call. Germline-derived CDR1 and CDR2 are GTSNPN and SVGIG (reference sequence). This CDR3 contains 13 residues. V was pared by 3 bases and J by 3 bases, with 9 bases between. DNA of the CDR3: TGTGCCTGGAGCCTCGGTCACAATCAGCCCCAGCATTTT. Amino acid sequence: CAWSLGHNQPQHF.

The chain uses TRBV2 and TRBJ1-6, with D maybe TRBD1 (5 bases). Trimming stripped 6 bases from V and 13 bases from J, with 19 bases between. CDR3 length: 14 residues. Germline CDR1 SNHLY, CDR2 FYNNEI. The CDR3 spells CASSEDTRNIPLHF. For the CDR3, the DNA is TGTGCCAGCAGCGAGGACACGCGGAATATTCCCCTCCACTTT.

The chain has TRBV5-1 and TRBJ2-7; TRBD1 matches at 7 bases. Germline lookup yields CDR1 SGHRS and CDR2 YFSETQ. V was clipped by 4 bases and J by 2 bases; unmatched bases: 6. This CDR3 spans 14 amino acids. CDR3 sequence reads: CASSNRDSPYEQYF. CDR3 DNA sequence: TGCGCCAGCAGCAACCGGGACAGTCCCTACGAGCAGTACTTC.

As concerns this clone: The DNA is left out, because the CDR3 cannot be placed on it with certainty; the CDR3 is given as TCRdb lists it. This rearrangement joins TRBV6-5 to TRBJ1-2; the table gives TRBD1 as D, unverified against the DNA. Germline CDR1 is MNHEY and CDR2 is SVGAGI. The CDR3 region is 14 residues in length, termini included. The CDR3 reads CASSSSDRPYGYTF.

This clone has only a few counts. The chain has TRBV4-2 and TRBJ1-3; 7 bases fit TRBD1. The CDR3 spans 16 residues. Losses at the gene ends were 0 bases for V and 2 bases for J; bases not matched to a gene: 4. From germline, CDR1 is LGHNA and CDR2 YNFKEQ. In DNA, the CDR3 is TGTGCCAGCAGCCAAGATGGGCAGGGGGCTGGAAACACCATATATTTT. Protein sequence: CASSQDGQGAGNTIYF.

The chain employs TRBV5-1 and TRBJ2-5, with 9 bases matching TRBD1. V trimming: 0 bases; J trimming: 2 bases; junction bases outside the gene matches: 2. The CDR3 has 15 amino acids. Germline-derived CDR1 and CDR2 are SGHRS and YFSETQ. The CDR3 DNA reads as TGCGCCAGCAGCTTGGGGGACAGGGCTCAAGAGACCCAGTACTTC. Protein: CASSLGDRAQETQYF.

The chain carries TRBV10-3 and TRBJ1-1, with TRBD1 identical over 7 bases. Looked up from germline, CDR1 is ENHRY and CDR2 is SYGVKD. V was pared by 0 bases and J by 7 bases, with 2 bases of the junction left unmatched. This CDR3 comprises 13 residues. In DNA form, the CDR3 reads TGTGCCATCAGTGAGTCTCGGACAGGTGAAGCTTTCTTT. Encoded protein: CAISESRTGEAFF.

The chain employs TRBV5-4 and TRBJ1-1; 7 nucleotides line up with TRBD1. The CDR3 consists of 14 residues. Germline assignment: CDR1 SGHNT and CDR2 YYREEE (reference sequence). Trimming took 0 bases from V and 5 from J; bases not matched to a gene: 4. CDR3 region: CASSLDRGETEAFF. CDR3 DNA: TGTGCCAGCAGCTTGGACAGGGGCGAGACTGAAGCTTTCTTT.

To note about this clone: A read error may produce the germline difference seen at one junction end. This chain joins TRBV4-3 and TRBJ1-2; D perhaps matches TRBD1 (5 bases). This CDR3 region has 16 residues. Germline V CDR1 and CDR2: LGHNA, YSLEER. CDR3 loop: CASSQEGVDSVGGYTF. The CDR3 DNA is TGCGCCAGCAGTCAAGAAGGTGTTGACAGTGTGGGTGGCTACACCTTC.

For the CDR3, the DNA is TGTGCCAGCTCACCAGTGGGGGGGCCGGGTGATACGCAGTATTTT. Its translation: CASSPVGGPGDTQYF. The chain combines TRBV18 with TRBJ2-3; D is possibly TRBD2 (7 bases). CDR1 is KGHSH, CDR2 LQKENI, per germline. CDR3 length: 15 amino acids. Trimming left V 2 bases short and J 6 bases short, with 15 bases between.

This rearrangement joins TRBV7-2 to TRBJ2-1, with TRBD1 as a possible D gene (6 bases). CDR3 size: 14 residues. Germline V lookup: CDR1 SGHTA, CDR2 FQGNSA. The germline V and J ends were trimmed by 4 bases and 5 bases, with 12 bases remaining between them. The CDR3 DNA follows: TGTGCCAGCAGCTACTTAACAGGGAACAATGAGCAGTTCTTC. It encodes CASSYLTGNNEQFF.

This clone was observed a single time. The V gene is TRBV2, the J gene TRBJ1-1; unclear D gene. The CDR3 is made up of 13 amino acids. Trimming stripped 8 bases from V and 3 bases from J, with 13 bases between. Germline assignment: CDR1 SNHLY and CDR2 FYNNEI. The CDR3 spells CASVEGRDTEAFF. The CDR3 nucleotides read TGTGCCAGCGTCGAGGGAAGAGACACTGAAGCTTTCTTT.

DNA of the CDR3: TGTGCCAGCAGCGGGATTGGGGTAGCGGGGGGGCGCGAGCAGTTCTTC. Residues: CASSGIGVAGGREQFF. The rearrangement joins TRBV2 to TRBJ2-1; the match to TRBD2 covers 11 bases. J was trimmed by 10 bases and V by 6 bases; bases with no gene match: 14. This CDR3 comprises 16 residues. Germline CDR1 SNHLY, CDR2 FYNNEI.

J is TRBJ2-6 and V is TRBV7-9, with 7 bases lining up with TRBD1. CDR1 and CDR2 from the germline V gene are SEHNR and FQNEAQ (reference sequence). The CDR3 is 19 residues long. J gave up 1 base and V 5 bases, and 14 bases lay outside the gene matches. CDR3 in DNA: TGTGCCAGCAGCGGACAAAAGACAGGGAAGACATCTGGGGCCAACGTCCTGACTTTC. This gives the protein CASSGQKTGKTSGANVLTF.

V usage is TRBV5-6 and J usage is TRBJ2-7, with D possibly matching TRBD1 (6 bases). The germline gives CDR1 SGHDT, CDR2 YYEEEE. The CDR3 spans 15 residues. Deletions cut 1 base from V and 3 bases from J, with 14 bases between. The CDR3 region is CASSLRVGAVYEQYF. The CDR3 DNA follows: TGTGCCAGCAGCTTGCGCGTGGGGGCAGTCTACGAGCAGTACTTC.

The chain carries TRBV4-1 and TRBJ1-2, with D hard to call. Germline loops: CDR1 MGHRA, CDR2 YSYEKL. The CDR3 has 15 residues. Trimming left V 0 bases short and J 8 bases short, with 16 bases between. In nucleotides, the CDR3 is TGCGCCAGCAGCCAAGAGGGCAGGATGGCTGGGGGCTACACCTTC. The encoded protein is CASSQEGRMAGGYTF.

V is TRBV28 and J is TRBJ2-6; D might be TRBD2 (5 bases). Germline V gene lookup returns CDR1 MDHEN and CDR2 SYDVKM. CDR3 length: 16 residues. Between the trimmed V and J ends, which lost 8 bases and 0 bases, there was a span of 14 bases. Here the CDR3 reads CASSGSLFSGANVLTF. The CDR3 coding sequence is TGTGCCAGCTCGGGATCCCTTTTCTCTGGGGCCAACGTCCTGACTTTC.

The chain uses TRBV28 and TRBJ1-4, with 9 positions matching TRBD1. Per germline, CDR1 MDHEN and CDR2 SYDVKM. With 4 bases clipped from V and 12 bases from J, the junction kept 12 bases outside the gene matches. CDR3 size: 15 residues. The CDR3 DNA follows: TGTGCCAGCAGTTCAACCGGGACAGGGTTTGTGGAACTGTTTTTT. This codes for CASSSTGTGFVELFF.

The chain uses TRBV9 and TRBJ2-7; D is uncertain. Per germline, CDR1 SGDLS and CDR2 YYNGEE. The CDR3 has 13 residues. V lost 2 bases and J 1 base, leaving 7 bases between the germline ends. CDR3 in amino acids: CASSVGTSYEQYF. The DNA for the CDR3 is TGTGCCAGCAGCGTGGGCACTTCCTACGAGCAGTACTTC.

The chain links TRBV10-2 to TRBJ2-1, with 9 bases lining up with TRBD1. Germline V lookup: CDR1 WSHSY, CDR2 SAAADI. V shed 7 bases, J shed 7 bases, and the junction held 2 bases outside the gene matches. The CDR3 has 12 residues. CDR3 sequence reads: CASTQGANEQFF. For the CDR3, the DNA is TGCGCCAGCACACAGGGGGCGAATGAGCAGTTCTTC.